This note documents a single T cell receptor (beta chain) sequence. Antigen: not known. Researchers ran the PCR with 60 Vbeta and 13 Jbeta primers. As handled by the study authors: A later analysis tallied 75 million to 80 million unique TCR beta chains, around 12 million of them shared. The assay was immunoSEQ multiplex PCR, and TCRdb's table has in-frame clones only and misses some. The DNA was the basis for D and trimming; V, J and clone size are from that table. The table includes some 190,000 clones, about 83% detected once. These data come from a study of cytomegalovirus exposure and HLA in healthy donors. General study findings and limits: A later analysis, which compared TCR beta chains of equal frequency, found the HLA-associated ones more clonally expanded.

The CDR3 loop spans 14 amino acids. V dropped 3 bases and J dropped 1; count of bases not matched to a gene: 3. Germline lookup yields CDR1 LGHNA and CDR2 YSLEER. Healthy people donating bone marrow made up the donors. The study sampled nominally healthy donors, though unrecorded immune exposures were likely. The chain employs TRBV4-3 and TRBJ2-7, with 7 positions matching TRBD1. The source is a female donor in good health and CMV-seronegative. The specimen was PBMCs. In DNA form, the CDR3 reads TGCGCCAGCAGCCAGAGGACAGGATCCTACGAGCAGTACTTC. Its translation is CASSQRTGSYEQYF.